Shown below are 32 T cell receptor beta chains from a single sample sequenced in a study of CD8+ T cells in alopecia areata. RNA was isolated and reverse transcribed to cDNA, the sequencing template. Profiled with immunoSEQ multiplex PCR; TCRdb holds only in-frame clones, not every one. The sample holds under 250,000 clones, 57% seen once. Sequencing used CD4+ T cells sorted from blood, obtained at week 0. The receptors originated from a human donor with alopecia areata.

CDR3 protein: CASSTGTVAEAFF. For the CDR3, the DNA is TGCGCCAGCAGCACAGGGACAGTGGCTGAAGCTTTCTTT. J is TRBJ1-1 and V is TRBV5-1, with 7 bases that match TRBD1. Per germline, CDR1 SGHRS and CDR2 YFSETQ. J lost 6 bases, V lost 4 bases, and 6 bases had no gene match. The CDR3 consists of 13 residues.

The V call is TRBV29-1, the J call TRBJ2-2; D remains ambiguous. Germline CDR1 is SQVTM and CDR2 is ANQGSEA. V dropped 4 bases and J dropped 3 bases, with 9 bases sitting between them. This CDR3 spans 13 amino acids. CDR3 residues: CSVGEEYTGELFF. CDR3 bases: TGCAGCGTTGGTGAGGAATACACCGGGGAGCTGTTTTTT.

About this clone: Other DNA sequences in this specimen translate into the identical CDR3. The J gene is TRBJ1-2, the V gene TRBV7-9, with TRBD1 as a possible D gene (5 bases). The length of the CDR3 is 14 residues. Germline V CDR1 and CDR2: SEHNR, FQNEAQ (reference sequence). V was trimmed by 1 base and J by 4 bases, leaving 10 bases between them. The CDR3 is CASSLVGTGYGYTF. Here the CDR3 DNA reads TGTGCCAGCAGCTTAGTCGGGACTGGCTATGGCTACACCTTC.

The chain combines TRBV6-6 with TRBJ1-1; D is possibly TRBD1 (6 bases). From germline, CDR1 is MNHNY and CDR2 SVGAGI (reference sequence). This CDR3 comprises 13 residues. V was clipped by 7 bases and J by 1 base, with 10 bases between them. The CDR3 is CASTRGWNTEAFF. The CDR3 DNA reads as TGTGCCAGCACAAGGGGGTGGAACACTGAAGCTTTCTTT.

The chain couples TRBV29-1 to TRBJ1-2, with a tentative D call TRBD1 (5 bases). Germline loops: CDR1 SQVTM, CDR2 ANQGSEA. The V end was cut by 6 bases, the J end by 8 bases, with 19 bases between. The CDR3 is 13 residues long. This CDR3 is CSVHSGGSKGYTF. CDR3 DNA: TGCAGCGTGCATTCCGGGGGTTCGAAAGGCTACACCTTC.

The chain links TRBV10-3 to TRBJ2-4; no clear D. V was pared by 0 bases and J by 6 bases, with 3 bases between. This CDR3 region has 12 residues. Germline CDR1 ENHRY, CDR2 SYGVKD. Here the CDR3 reads CAISESTNIQYF. The CDR3 bases are TGTGCCATCAGTGAGTCGACAAACATTCAGTACTTC.

This clone came up a few times. V usage is TRBV4-1 and J usage is TRBJ2-1, with 8 bases fitting TRBD2. CDR3 size: 14 residues. The V segment lost 4 bases and the J segment 6 bases; nucleotides outside the gene matches: 5. Germline CDR1 is MGHRA and CDR2 is YSYEKL. CDR3 sequence: CASSRAGASNEQFF. The DNA for the CDR3 is TGCGCCAGCAGCCGAGCGGGAGCTTCCAATGAGCAGTTCTTC.

The chain joins TRBV29-1 to TRBJ1-2; TRBD1 matches 11 bases. V lost 6 bases to trimming and J lost 3 bases; unmatched junction nucleotides: 3. The CDR3 has 13 residues. Germline CDR1 reads SQVTM; CDR2 reads ANQGSEA. CDR3: CSVRDRGDYGYTF. CDR3 in DNA: TGCAGCGTGCGGGACAGGGGGGACTATGGCTACACCTTC.

This clone has a handful of counts. This rearrangement joins TRBV29-1 to TRBJ1-1; D perhaps matches TRBD1 (6 bases). The CDR3 length is 14 residues. Germline V gives CDR1 SQVTM, CDR2 ANQGSEA. V was pared by 3 bases and J by 1 base, with 12 bases between. The CDR3 sequence: CSVDPGGQNTEAFF. In nucleotides, the CDR3 is TGCAGCGTTGACCCCGGGGGCCAGAACACTGAAGCTTTCTTT.

This clone was counted only a few times. The chain employs TRBV5-1 and TRBJ2-5; the D gene could be TRBD1 or TRBD2 (6 bases each). Germline lookup yields CDR1 SGHRS and CDR2 YFSETQ. CDR3 length: 15 residues. Between the trimmed V and J ends, which lost 4 bases and 5 bases, there was a span of 18 bases. CDR3 DNA sequence: TGCGCCAGCAGCCCTGAGTGGGGGGCTGTGGAGACCCAGTACTTC. Protein: CASSPEWGAVETQYF.

This clone was observed at least ten times. The chain employs TRBV6-1 and TRBJ2-7; 7 nucleotides agree with TRBD2. Germline CDR1 is MNHNS and CDR2 is SASEGT. This CDR3 region has 16 residues. V lost 6 bases and J lost 7; bases outside the gene matches: 18. CDR3 nucleotides: TGTGCCAGCAGCGAAAGCCCCGGGGAGGGGCCCCGGGAGCAGTACTTC. Translated, it gives CASSESPGEGPREQYF.

The CDR3 nucleotides are TGCGCCAGCAGCTCGACAGGTCACGAGACCCAGTACTTC. Translation: CASSSTGHETQYF. The chain has TRBV5-1 and TRBJ2-5; D possibly corresponds to TRBD1 (6 bases). CDR1 and CDR2 from the germline V gene are SGHRS and YFSETQ. The CDR3 sequence is 13 residues long. V was shortened by 3 bases and J by 5 bases, with 11 bases between the two germline ends.

This clone turned up a few times. This sequence joins TRBV13 and TRBJ2-5, with 9 bases aligning to TRBD1. Germline CDR1 reads PRHDT; CDR2 reads FYEKMQ (reference sequence). V shed 5 bases, J shed 4 bases, and the junction held 5 bases outside the gene matches. This CDR3 region has 14 residues. CDR3 region: CASSRRQGGETQYF. The CDR3 nucleotides are TGTGCCAGCAGCCGTCGACAGGGGGGAGAGACCCAGTACTTC.

The V gene is TRBV5-1, the J gene TRBJ2-3; 11 bases match TRBD2. The CDR3 extends over 16 amino acids. Germline V gives CDR1 SGHRS, CDR2 YFSETQ. Trimming cost V 4 bases and J 2 bases; bases outside gene matches: 6. In nucleotides, the CDR3 is TGCGCCAGCAGCCCGGGACTAGCGGAGTTCACAGATACGCAGTATTTT. Translation gives CASSPGLAEFTDTQYF.

This clone was counted between two and nine times. This rearrangement joins TRBV6-6 to TRBJ2-4; possibly TRBD2 for D (6 bases). Germline CDR1 and CDR2: MNHNY and SVGAGI (reference sequence). The V gene lost 6 bases and the J gene lost 7 bases, with 13 bases spanning the gap. The CDR3 is 13 residues long. CDR3 DNA: TGTGCCAGCAGGGAGGGCGTCAATAACATTCAGTACTTC. It encodes CASREGVNNIQYF.

The chain is built from TRBV6-5 and TRBJ1-4, with 7 positions matching TRBD1. Germline-derived CDR1 and CDR2 are MNHEY and SVGAGI. J gave up 8 bases and V 0 bases, and 9 bases lay outside the gene matches. CDR3 size: 16 residues. CDR3 residues: CASSYSGLTGNEKLFF. CDR3 in DNA: TGTGCCAGCAGTTACTCGGGTTTGACAGGGAACGAAAAACTGTTTTTT.

The table lists this clone with a few counts. This rearrangement joins TRBV7-2 to TRBJ2-2, with D tentatively TRBD1 or TRBD2 (5 bases each). The V end lost 5 bases, the J end lost 8 bases, and 15 bases lay between the germline ends. The CDR3 runs to 14 residues. Germline CDR1 and CDR2: SGHTA and FQGNSA. The CDR3 protein is CASSGAGPQGELFF. CDR3 in DNA: TGTGCCAGCAGCGGGGCGGGTCCCCAAGGGGAGCTGTTTTTT.

This chain joins TRBV5-1 and TRBJ1-2; D is ambiguous. The CDR3 totals 13 residues. With 4 bases removed from V and 6 bases from J, the gap between germline ends came to 13 bases. Looked up from germline, CDR1 is SGHRS and CDR2 is YFSETQ. The CDR3 region has the DNA TGCGCCAGCAGCCTGTCAATTCAGGATGGCTACACCTTC. This gives the protein CASSLSIQDGYTF.

This chain connects TRBV7-9 to TRBJ2-1; unclear D gene. This CDR3 contains 12 residues. Germline-derived CDR1 and CDR2 are SEHNR and FQNEAQ (reference sequence). Trimming shortened V by 5 bases and J by 15 bases, and 17 bases separated the two germline ends. This chain's CDR3 is CASSPAGPLTFF. The CDR3 nucleotides are TGTGCCAGCAGCCCGGCTGGACCCCTCACGTTCTTC.

The rearrangement links TRBV29-1 to TRBJ1-2, with 9 bases identical to TRBD1. Germline CDR1 SQVTM, CDR2 ANQGSEA. With 5 bases clipped from V and 3 bases from J, the junction kept 7 bases outside the gene matches. The CDR3 loop spans 14 amino acids. CDR3: CSVSPGQGDYGYTF. In DNA, the CDR3 is TGCAGCGTTAGCCCGGGACAGGGCGACTATGGCTACACCTTC.

This clone was counted between two and nine times. The rearrangement joins TRBV15 to TRBJ1-2; 9 bases map to TRBD1. Germline V gene sequence: CDR1 LNHNV, CDR2 YYDKDF (reference sequence). The CDR3 has 17 residues. Germline trimming cut 2 bases from V and 0 bases from J; bases unmatched to any gene: 7. In nucleotides, the CDR3 is TGTGCCACCAGCAGACCTCGGACAGGGGTGTCTAACTATGGCTACACCTTC. It translates to CATSRPRTGVSNYGYTF.

The chain employs TRBV6-5 and TRBJ1-6; 8 nucleotides line up with TRBD1. Trimming removed 6 bases from V and 9 bases from J; junction bases left unmatched: 7. Germline values: CDR1 MNHEY, CDR2 SVGAGI. The CDR3 has 14 residues. The CDR3 DNA follows: TGTGCCAGCAGGGGAGGACAGGGAGGTTCACCCCTCCACTTT. Translation gives CASRGGQGGSPLHF.

V usage is TRBV5-6 and J usage is TRBJ2-5; TRBD2 agrees at 11 bases. Trimming took 3 bases from V and 3 from J; bases not matched to a gene: 1. The germline gives CDR1 SGHDT, CDR2 YYEEEE. The CDR3 runs to 14 residues. The CDR3 region is CASSSGLAEETQYF. The CDR3 DNA reads TGTGCCAGCAGCTCGGGACTAGCGGAAGAGACCCAGTACTTC.

The chain links TRBV10-3 to TRBJ2-3; 10 nucleotides agree with TRBD2. CDR1 and CDR2 (germline): ENHRY, SYGVKD. V was pared by 10 bases and J by 6 bases, with 7 bases of the junction left unmatched. This CDR3 comprises 13 residues. This CDR3 reads CATEREGPDTQYF. In nucleotides, the CDR3 is TGTGCCACCGAGCGGGAGGGCCCTGATACGCAGTATTTT.

The V and J genes are TRBV30 and TRBJ2-7; weak D call: TRBD1 (5 bases). This CDR3 region has 12 residues. Germline CDR1 reads GTSNPN; CDR2 reads SVGIG (reference sequence). The germline V and J ends were trimmed by 2 bases and 5 bases, with 10 bases remaining between them. For the CDR3, the DNA is TGTGCCTGGAGTCGCTCAGGGAACGAGCAGTACTTC. The encoded protein is CAWSRSGNEQYF. Drawing the rest from reference TRBV30 and TRBJ2-7, the complete variable domain is SQTIHQWPATLVQPVGSPLSLECTVEGTSNPNLYWYRQAAGRGLQLLFYSVGIGQISSEVPQNLSASRPQDRQFILSSKKLLLSDSGFYLCAWSRSGNEQYFGPGTRLTVT.

The rearrangement links TRBV11-2 to TRBJ2-3; D is unresolved. This CDR3 has 15 amino acids. With 0 bases removed from V and 2 bases from J, the gap between germline ends came to 9 bases. CDR1 is SGHAT and CDR2 is FQNNGV in the germline V gene. CDR3 sequence (DNA): TGTGCCAGCAGCTTAGATGGGAAGTTCACAGATACGCAGTATTTT. Its protein product is CASSLDGKFTDTQYF.

V gene TRBV7-2 combines with J gene TRBJ1-6; D perhaps matches TRBD1 (5 bases). Trimming shortened V by 2 bases and J by 6 bases, and 11 bases separated the two germline ends. This CDR3 has 15 amino acids. Germline-derived CDR1 and CDR2 are SGHTA and FQGNSA. Here the CDR3 reads CASSLRGTGNSPLHF. CDR3 DNA sequence: TGTGCCAGCAGCTTACGCGGGACGGGTAATTCACCCCTCCACTTT. Combining the CDR3 with reference TRBV7-2 and TRBJ1-6 gives the whole variable domain GAGVSQSPSNKVTEKGKDVELRCDPISGHTALYWYRQSLGQGLEFLIYFQGNSAPDKSGLPSDRFSAERTGGSVSTLTIQRTQQEDSAVYLCASSLRGTGNSPLHFGNGTRLTVT.

The CDR3 region is CAWGRDRDTQYF. The CDR3, as DNA: TGTGCCTGGGGGCGGGACCGGGATACGCAGTATTTT. This rearrangement joins TRBV30 to TRBJ2-3; D is possibly TRBD2 (6 bases). Germline V gene data show CDR1 as GTSNPN and CDR2 as SVGIG (reference sequence). Trimming left V 5 bases short and J 6 bases short, with 12 bases between. The CDR3 is made up of 12 amino acids.

This sequence joins TRBV23-1 and TRBJ2-7; 15 bases are shared with TRBD2. TRBV23-1 qualifies as an ORF whose function is uncertain. V lost 0 bases and J lost 7; bases outside the gene matches: 4. The CDR3 loop spans 16 amino acids. The DNA for the CDR3 is TGCGCCAGCAGTCAATCGGGACTAGCGGGAGGCAGGGAGCAGTACTTC. Protein sequence: CASSQSGLAGGREQYF.

The rearrangement uses TRBV27 and TRBJ1-5; unclear D gene. The CDR3 is 12 residues long. Germline CDR1 and CDR2: MNHEY and SMNVEV (reference sequence). With 4 bases removed from V and 9 bases from J, the gap between germline ends came to 10 bases. The CDR3 sequence: CASSSPPRPQHF. In DNA form, the CDR3 reads TGTGCCAGCAGTTCCCCCCCGCGGCCCCAGCATTTT.

The table lists this clone with a few counts. The gene calls are TRBV6-1 and TRBJ1-5; D may be TRBD1 (6 bases). The germline V and J ends were trimmed by 5 bases and 3 bases, with 11 bases remaining between them. The CDR3 covers 14 residues. In germline, CDR1 is MNHNS, CDR2 SASEGT. The DNA for the CDR3 is TGTGCCAGCAGTCTAGGGACACACAATCAGCCCCAGCATTTT. Protein sequence: CASSLGTHNQPQHF.

The genes are TRBV6-6 and TRBJ1-5, with D perhaps matching TRBD1 (6 bases). CDR3 length: 15 residues. The germline V gene encodes CDR1 MNHNY and CDR2 SVGAGI (reference sequence). With 2 bases removed from V and 1 base from J, the gap between germline ends came to 9 bases. This chain's CDR3 is CASSYGGRSNQPQHF. CDR3 DNA sequence: TGTGCCAGCAGTTACGGGGGCCGGAGCAATCAGCCCCAGCATTTT.